A selection of T cell receptor beta chains follows, all from one sample in a study of shared clonotypes between healthy human individuals. Some clones are missing from TCRdb's copy, which holds only in-frame ones; the method was immunoSEQ multiplex PCR. The sample includes around 700,000 clones, 72% of them seen just once. Sequenced input: memory CD4+ T cells sorted from blood. The receptors were sampled from a woman aged 25-40 years in good health. The CDR3 runs from the conserved cysteine through the conserved F or W. The D gene is left open where the match is weak. The size of a clone is reported for some rows only, either as once, few or many, or as a class for expanded clones.

TRBJ2-4 | TRBV18 | NA | few | TGTGCCAGCTCACCAATGCCGGGTCGGGGCGCCAAAAACATTCAGTACTTC | CASSPMPGRGAKNIQYF
TRBJ2-5 | TRBV4-1 | NA | few | TGCGCCAGCAGCCAGGCGGGGACTTCATGGGAGACCCAGTACTTC | CASSQAGTSWETQYF
TRBJ2-7 | TRBV5-4 | TRBD2 | once | TGTGCCAGCAGCTTGTCCCTAGCGGGAGACGAGCAGTACTTC | CASSLSLAGDEQYF
TRBJ2-2 | TRBV2 | NA | once | TGTGCTAGCACCACTTCTTCGAACACCGGGGAGCTGTTTTTT | CASTTSSNTGELFF
TRBJ1-3 | TRBV2 | NA | NA | TGTGCCACCAAGAAAGACAGGAGCTCTGGAAACACCATATATTTT | CATKKDRSSGNTIYF
TRBJ1-2 | TRBV28 | NA | many | TGTGCCAGCAGTTTCACGTCTGGGGGCGGAGGGGGCTACACCTTC | CASSFTSGGGGGYTF
TRBJ2-5 | TRBV18 | NA | NA | TGTGCCAGCTCACCACGGAAGGAAAAGGAGACCCAGTACTTC | CASSPRKEKETQYF
TRBJ2-7 | TRBV5-1 | TRBD1 | NA | TGCGCCAGCAGCTGGCGACAGGGGAACTACGAGCAGTACTTC | CASSWRQGNYEQYF
TRBJ1-1 | TRBV11-2 | NA | NA | TGTGCCAGCAGAGCCATAGGACGGTTGAACACTGAAGCTTTCTTT | CASRAIGRLNTEAFF
TRBJ2-7 | TRBV5-4 | NA | NA | TGTGCCAGCAGCTTGGAACAACGTACCGAGCAGTACTTC | CASSLEQRTEQYF
TRBJ2-5 | TRBV7-3 | TRBD2 | NA | TGTGCCAGCAGCCTTAGCGGGAAAGAGACCCAGTACTTC | CASSLSGKETQYF
TRBJ2-2 | TRBV7-2 | NA | NA | TGTGCCAGCAGCTTATCTTGGGGACTCTCGAACACCGGGGAGCTGTTTTTT | CASSLSWGLSNTGELFF
TRBJ1-1 | TRBV29-1 | NA | NA | TGCAGCGTTGAGAGTCCCCAGAACACTGAAGCTTTCTTT | CSVESPQNTEAFF
TRBJ2-7 | TRBV21-1 | NA | NA | TGTGCCAGCACTCTCTACGAGCAGTACTTC | CASTLYEQYF
TRBJ2-3 | TRBV20-1 | NA | NA | TGCAGTGCCGGGACATATACGCAGTATTTT | CSAGTYTQYF
TRBJ2-7 | TRBV2 | NA | few | TGTGCCAGCAGTGGTGGCTATTTCTCCTACGAGCAGTACTTC | CASSGGYFSYEQYF
TRBJ2-7 | TRBV28 | NA | few | TGTGCCAGCAGTTGGACACGGGACTACGAGCAGTACTTC | CASSWTRDYEQYF
TRBJ2-5 | TRBV2 | TRBD2 | few | TGTGCCAGCACCTTACTAGCGGGAGGAGGAGAGACCCAGTACTTC | CASTLLAGGGETQYF
TRBJ2-5 | TRBV19 | NA | NA | TGTGCCAGTAGTATGGAAGAGACCCAGTACTTC | CASSMEETQYF
TRBJ2-3 | TRBV7-9 | TRBD2 | few | TGTGCCAGCAGCTTGTCGCTAGCGGGAGGCACAGATACGCAGTATTTT | CASSLSLAGGTDTQYF
TRBJ2-2 | TRBV15 | TRBD1 | few | TGTGCCACCAGCAGAGTTGGGACAGGGGTAACCGGGGAGCTGTTTTTT | CATSRVGTGVTGELFF
TRBJ2-1 | TRBV2 | NA | NA | TGTGCCAGCGGATCCAACTACGTGGAGAAGCAGTTCTTC | CASGSNYVEKQFF
TRBJ1-3 | TRBV29-1 | NA | NA | TGCAGCGCTAGACAGCCGTCTGGAAACACCATATATTTT | CSARQPSGNTIYF
TRBJ2-5 | TRBV29-1 | NA | NA | TGCAGCGTAGGCTCCCTACAAGAGACCCAGTACTTC | CSVGSLQETQYF